These 23 T cell receptor beta chains were sequenced from one sample in a study of cytomegalovirus exposure and HLA in healthy donors. The PCR had 60 Vbeta and 13 Jbeta primers. The table came from immunoSEQ multiplex PCR; TCRdb's copy has only in-frame clones and leaves some out. The sample includes 150,000 to 200,000 clones, around 84% seen only once; the top ten take about 1.7%. The sequenced material came from PBMCs. These receptors were collected from a woman between 18 and 29 years old in good health and CMV-seronegative.

The chain is built from TRBV10-2 and TRBJ2-2; D remains unclear. Trimming shortened V by 5 bases and J by 6 bases, and 16 bases separated the two germline ends. Germline values: CDR1 WSHSY, CDR2 SAAADI. The CDR3 runs 15 residues. The chain's CDR3 is CASSLKTQLPGELFF. CDR3 nucleotide sequence: TGCGCCAGCAGTCTGAAGACTCAACTCCCCGGGGAGCTGTTTTTT.

The chain carries TRBV27 and TRBJ2-7; perhaps TRBD2 as D (5 bases). The CDR3 has 12 amino acids. CDR1 is MNHEY and CDR2 is SMNVEV in the germline V gene (reference sequence). The germline V and J ends were trimmed by 3 bases and 9 bases, with 12 bases remaining between them. CDR3 loop: CASSFPSGRQYV. The CDR3, as DNA: TGTGCCAGCAGTTTTCCTTCTGGGAGGCAGTACGTC.

The genes are TRBV5-1 and TRBJ2-1; D not certain. The CDR3 totals 12 residues. V lost 4 bases and J 1 base, leaving 3 bases between the germline ends. Germline assignment: CDR1 SGHRS and CDR2 YFSETQ. The CDR3 sequence is CASSPSYNEQFF. Here the CDR3 DNA reads TGCGCCAGCAGCCCTTCCTACAATGAGCAGTTCTTC.

This chain links TRBV28 with TRBJ2-7, with D possibly being TRBD1 (6 bases). Trimming removed 5 bases at V and 2 bases at J, with 13 bases between. Germline assignment: CDR1 MDHEN and CDR2 SYDVKM. The CDR3 loop spans 14 amino acids. As DNA, the CDR3 is TGTGCCAGCAGTCCCTTTGGGGGCACCTACGAGCAGTACTTC. As protein: CASSPFGGTYEQYF.

J is TRBJ1-4 and V is TRBV25-1; possibly TRBD1 for D (5 bases). The germline CDR1 and CDR2 sequences are MGHDK and SYGVNS. V was cut by 2 bases and J by 5 bases, with 15 bases left in between. The CDR3 spans 16 residues. The CDR3 loop reads CASSEGAGRENEKLFF. The CDR3 DNA is TGTGCCAGCAGTGAAGGTGCGGGACGGGAAAATGAAAAACTGTTTTTT. The whole variable domain, filled in from reference TRBV25-1 and TRBJ1-4, reads EADIYQTPRYLVIGTGKKITLECSQTMGHDKMYWYQQDPGMELHLIHYSYGVNSTEKGDLSSESTVSRIRTEHFPLTLESARPSHTSQYLCASSEGAGRENEKLFFGSGTQLSVL.

The V and J genes are TRBV2 and TRBJ2-1; 9 bases agree with TRBD2. Per germline, CDR1 SNHLY and CDR2 FYNNEI. After removal of 7 bases from V and 4 bases from J, the junction contained 11 bases not matched to a gene. The CDR3 is 16 amino acids. The CDR3 DNA reads TGTGCCAGCAAATCATTGGGACTAGCTCAGTACAATGAGCAGTTCTTC. Encoded protein: CASKSLGLAQYNEQFF.

This clone occurred once. CDR3 sequence (DNA): TGCAGCTCCCGCGGGGCGGATACGCAGTATTTT. Its protein product is CSSRGADTQYF. The chain combines TRBV29-1 with TRBJ2-3; tentatively, D is TRBD2 (6 bases). Trimming stripped 8 bases from V and 6 bases from J, with 12 bases between. From germline, CDR1 is SQVTM and CDR2 ANQGSEA. This CDR3 contains 11 residues.

On this clone itself: The identical CDR3 is also encoded by other nucleotide sequences in the sample. The chain employs TRBV7-9 and TRBJ1-1; D gene uncertain. Trimming left V 1 base short and J 2 bases short, with 5 bases between. The germline V gene has CDR1 SEHNR and CDR2 FQNEAQ (reference sequence). The CDR3 loop spans 13 amino acids. The CDR3, as DNA: TGTGCCAGCAGCTTAGGGGCCAACACTGAAGCTTTCTTT. Translating gives CASSLGANTEAFF.

This chain joins TRBV28 and TRBJ2-7, with 7 bases that match TRBD1. From germline, CDR1 is MDHEN and CDR2 SYDVKM. The CDR3 is 14 amino acids. V shed 7 bases, J shed 0 bases, and the junction held 6 bases outside the gene matches. Here the CDR3 reads CASTLGQSSYEQYF. The CDR3 DNA is TGTGCCAGCACCCTGGGACAGAGCTCCTACGAGCAGTACTTC.

CDR3 region: CSVGQGQAWYGYTF. CDR3 nucleotide sequence: TGCAGCGTTGGACAGGGACAGGCCTGGTATGGCTACACCTTC. The rearrangement joins TRBV29-1 to TRBJ1-2; 8 nucleotides match TRBD1. The CDR3 totals 14 residues. Germline values: CDR1 SQVTM, CDR2 ANQGSEA. V lost 4 bases to trimming and J lost 5 bases; unmatched junction nucleotides: 9.

This clone was detected once. J is TRBJ2-3 and V is TRBV13, with 13 bases matching TRBD2. V trimming: 4 bases; J trimming: 8 bases; junction bases outside the gene matches: 12. CDR3 length equals 17 residues. CDR1 is PRHDT and CDR2 is FYEKMQ in the germline V gene (reference sequence). CDR3 amino acids: CASSSPPGTSGKATQYF. The CDR3 coding sequence is TGTGCCAGCAGCTCACCCCCGGGGACTAGCGGGAAAGCTACGCAGTATTTT.

The gene calls are TRBV27 and TRBJ2-1, with 12 bases matching TRBD2. Germline V gene data show CDR1 as MNHEY and CDR2 as SMNVEV (reference sequence). With V trimmed by 5 bases and J by 9 bases, 5 bases remained unmatched. This CDR3 is 14 amino acids long. In nucleotides, the CDR3 is TGTGCCAGCAGTCTAGCGGGAGGGGGCTTTGAGCAGTTCTTC. Amino acid sequence: CASSLAGGGFEQFF.

The rearrangement links TRBV6-5 to TRBJ2-5, with TRBD1 matching 11 bases. The J call may be mistaken, given a closer DNA end match to TRBJ2-7. Germline lookup yields CDR1 MNHEY and CDR2 SVGAGI. The CDR3 length is 15 residues. The CDR3 sequence: CATKFRDRGTYEQYF. CDR3 in DNA: TGTGCCACTAAATTCCGGGACAGGGGGACCTACGAGCAGTACTTC.

The genes are TRBV5-4 and TRBJ2-7; 9 nucleotides match TRBD1. Per the germline V gene, CDR1 is SGHNT and CDR2 is YYREEE (reference sequence). The CDR3 is 14 amino acids. Trimming at V came to 3 bases and at J to 3 bases, leaving 4 bases not matched to a gene. The CDR3: CASSSGGQGYEQYF. CDR3 nucleotide sequence: TGTGCCAGCAGCTCTGGGGGACAGGGCTACGAGCAGTACTTC.

This sequence joins TRBV6-1 and TRBJ2-3; the D is unclear. Trimming took 5 bases from V and 2 from J, leaving 8 bases between them. Germline CDR1 and CDR2: MNHNS and SASEGT. There are 13 residues in the CDR3. CDR3 amino acids: CASSYTYTDTQYF. In nucleotides, the CDR3 is TGTGCCAGCAGTTATACTTACACAGATACGCAGTATTTT.

The rearrangement joins TRBV18 to TRBJ2-3; D is possibly TRBD1 (5 bases). Germline CDR1 KGHSH, CDR2 LQKENI. The CDR3 is 15 amino acids. Trimming cost V 3 bases and J 2 bases, with 12 bases left between them. The CDR3 reads CASSPGAVHTDTQYF. The CDR3 DNA reads as TGTGCCAGCTCACCTGGGGCGGTACACACAGATACGCAGTATTTT.

The chain carries TRBV28 and TRBJ1-1, with no clear D. This CDR3 has 13 amino acids. CDR1 and CDR2 (germline): MDHEN, SYDVKM. V lost 8 bases and J 0 bases, leaving 10 bases between the germline ends. CDR3 protein: CASHGNMNTEAFF. The CDR3 coding sequence is TGTGCCAGCCACGGGAACATGAACACTGAAGCTTTCTTT.

This chain uses TRBV25-1 with TRBJ2-2; 9 positions match TRBD1. Looked up from germline, CDR1 is MGHDK and CDR2 is SYGVNS. CDR3 size: 15 residues. V was pared by 6 bases and J by 6 bases, with 8 bases of the junction left unmatched. DNA of the CDR3: TGTGCCAGCAGCGGGACAGGGAGGAGGCCCGGGGAGCTGTTTTTT. Its translation is CASSGTGRRPGELFF.

This chain connects TRBV10-3 to TRBJ2-1, with 8 bases identical to TRBD2. The CDR3 is made up of 16 amino acids. CDR1 and CDR2 from the germline V gene are ENHRY and SYGVKD. Trimming cost V 3 bases and J 5 bases; bases outside gene matches: 9. CDR3 nucleotide sequence: TGTGCCATCAGTGATTTTTCCGGACTAGCTGACAATGAGCAGTTCTTC. It codes for CAISDFSGLADNEQFF.

The V gene is TRBV2, the J gene TRBJ2-3; TRBD1 is a possible D gene (6 bases). The CDR3 runs 16 residues. Germline CDR1 SNHLY, CDR2 FYNNEI. Trimming took 10 bases from V and 8 from J, leaving 28 bases between them. CDR3 sequence reads: CATRREGAKEGGTQYF. The CDR3 DNA follows: TGTGCCACCCGACGTGAGGGAGCGAAGGAAGGGGGTACGCAGTATTTT. Using reference TRBV2 and TRBJ2-3 for the parts outside the CDR3, the full variable domain is EPEVTQTPSHQVTQMGQEVILRCVPISNHLYFYWYRQILGQKVEFLVSFYNNEISEKSEIFDDQFSVERPDGSNFTLKIRSTKLEDSAMYFCATRREGAKEGGTQYFGPGTRLTVL.

The V call is TRBV30, the J call TRBJ2-6; D remains ambiguous. The length of the CDR3 is 14 residues. Germline V CDR1 and CDR2: GTSNPN, SVGIG (reference sequence). Trimming took off 2 bases at V and 4 bases at J, with 9 bases between the two ends. This CDR3 reads CAWSQLRGANVLTF. DNA for the CDR3: TGTGCCTGGAGTCAACTCCGGGGGGCCAACGTCCTGACTTTC.

The sample holds a few counts of this clone. The junction differs from germline at one of its ends, possibly a read error. The chain carries TRBV7-9 and TRBJ1-2, with 8 bases fitting TRBD1. The length of the CDR3 is 16 residues. The germline V gene has CDR1 SEHNR and CDR2 FQNEAQ (reference sequence). CDR3 in amino acids: CSSSLTGQGVNYGYTF. The CDR3 DNA sequence: TGTTCCAGCAGCTTAACAGGACAGGGCGTTAACTATGGCTACACCTTC.

The chain carries TRBV6-6 and TRBJ2-7, with 8 bases that match TRBD1. Per germline, CDR1 MNHNY and CDR2 SVGAGI (reference sequence). The V and J ends lost 7 bases and 0 bases, in that order; junction bases with no gene match: 5. The CDR3 spans 14 residues. The CDR3 nucleotides read TGTGCCAGCAAACGACAGGGGAGCTCCTACGAGCAGTACGTC. It codes for CASKRQGSSYEQYV.